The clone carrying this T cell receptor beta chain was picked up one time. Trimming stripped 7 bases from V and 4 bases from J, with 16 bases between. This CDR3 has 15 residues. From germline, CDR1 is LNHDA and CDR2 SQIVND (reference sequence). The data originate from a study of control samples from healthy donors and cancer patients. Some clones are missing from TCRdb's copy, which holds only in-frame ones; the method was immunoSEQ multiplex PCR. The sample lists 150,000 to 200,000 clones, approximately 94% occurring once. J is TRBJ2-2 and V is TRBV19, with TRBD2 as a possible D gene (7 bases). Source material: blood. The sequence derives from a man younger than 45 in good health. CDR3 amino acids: CASTKWGGGTGELFF. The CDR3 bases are TGTGCCAGTACCAAGTGGGGGGGCGGCACCGGGGAGCTGTTTTTT.